This passage covers 28 T cell receptor beta chains from one sample sequenced in a study of T cell clonotyping in hematopoietic cell transplantation. Clones were read by immunoSEQ multiplex PCR, and TCRdb kept only the in-frame ones, dropping some. Found here are 13,000 or so clones, around 74% of them singletons; the top ten hold roughly 15%. The material sequenced was peripheral blood mononuclear cells, taken 180 days after allogeneic stem cell transplant. Every receptor here comes from a male patient aged 60 to 75 who had an allogeneic stem cell transplant from an unrelated donor, so the T cells may come from the graft donor. Some clones in this sample may be carry-over from other donors' samples.

This rearrangement joins TRBV5-6 to TRBJ2-7; D is possibly TRBD1 or TRBD2 (6 bases each). With 0 bases removed from V and 5 bases from J, the gap between germline ends came to 9 bases. The CDR3 has 13 residues. Germline V lookup: CDR1 SGHDT, CDR2 YYEEEE. CDR3 nucleotides: TGTGCCAGCAGCTTGGCGGGGGCCAACGAGCAGTACTTC. Translated: CASSLAGANEQYF. The whole variable domain, remainder taken from reference TRBV5-6 and TRBJ2-7, is DAGVTQSPTHLIKTRGQQVTLRCSPKSGHDTVSWYQQALGQGPQFIFQYYEEEERQRGNFPDRFSGHQFPNYSSELNVNALLLGDSALYLCASSLAGANEQYFGPGTRLTVT.

This clone was seen a handful of times. The chain couples TRBV6-6 to TRBJ1-1; no clear D. Trimming pared 7 bases from V and 1 base from J, leaving 13 bases between. The CDR3 covers 14 residues. The germline V gene encodes CDR1 MNHNY and CDR2 SVGAGI (reference sequence). CDR3 DNA: TGTGCCAGCACCCACGAGAGGGCGAACACTGAAGCTTTCTTT. It is translated as CASTHERANTEAFF.

There are a few counts of this clone. The genes are TRBV7-6 and TRBJ2-5; D perhaps matches TRBD1 (6 bases). With 4 bases removed from V and 2 bases from J, the gap between germline ends came to 11 bases. CDR1 is SGHVS, CDR2 FNYEAQ, per germline. This CDR3 region has 14 residues. The CDR3 loop is CASSSGTGQETQYF. The CDR3 DNA is TGTGCCAGCAGCTCGGGTACAGGGCAAGAGACCCAGTACTTC.

This clone showed up just a few times. The chain couples TRBV30 to TRBJ1-3, with D maybe TRBD1 (5 bases). Germline CDR1 is GTSNPN and CDR2 is SVGIG (reference sequence). V lost 5 bases and J 4 bases, leaving 15 bases between the germline ends. The CDR3 is 14 amino acids. The CDR3 sequence: CAWGSGTAGNTIYF. For the CDR3, the DNA is TGTGCCTGGGGCTCCGGGACCGCAGGAAACACCATATATTTT.

V usage is TRBV28 and J usage is TRBJ2-2; D may be TRBD2 (5 bases). The CDR3 covers 16 residues. Per the germline V gene, CDR1 is MDHEN and CDR2 is SYDVKM. V dropped 0 bases and J dropped 4 bases, with 12 bases sitting between them. CDR3 DNA: TGTGCCAGCAGTTTATGGGACTCTGAGTCCACCGGGGAGCTGTTTTTT. Encoded protein: CASSLWDSESTGELFF.

DNA of the CDR3: TGTGCCAGCGCCCCGGGAGGAAACTATGGCTACACCTTC. It codes for CASAPGGNYGYTF. The chain recombines TRBV13 with TRBJ1-2; no clear D. V was trimmed by 8 bases and J by 2 bases, leaving 12 bases between them. The CDR3 length is 13 residues. Germline loops: CDR1 PRHDT, CDR2 FYEKMQ (reference sequence). Based on the CDR3 plus reference TRBV13 and TRBJ1-2, the full variable domain is AAGVIQSPRHLIKEKRETATLKCYPIPRHDTVYWYQQGPGQDPQFLISFYEKMQSDKGSIPDRFSAQQFSDYHSELNMSSLELGDSALYFCASAPGGNYGYTFGSGTRLTVV.

The V call is TRBV5-1, the J call TRBJ1-1; D gene uncertain. CDR3 size: 17 residues. Per germline, CDR1 SGHRS and CDR2 YFSETQ. Trimming removed 7 bases at V and 2 bases at J, with 24 bases between. The CDR3 coding sequence is TGCGCCAGCCGGTATTTGTCGTCAGGTCGTTCAAACACTGAAGCTTTCTTT. Translation gives CASRYLSSGRSNTEAFF.

J is TRBJ1-1 and V is TRBV19, with D hard to call. The CDR3 has 16 amino acids. Germline V gene data show CDR1 as LNHDA and CDR2 as SQIVND (reference sequence). V was pared by 3 bases and J by 0 bases, with 14 bases between. The CDR3, as DNA: TGTGCCAGTAGTATCTTCCCGGGTGCGGTGAACACTGAAGCTTTCTTT. Translation: CASSIFPGAVNTEAFF.

The rearrangement joins TRBV29-1 to TRBJ2-5; TRBD1 matches at 7 bases. The CDR3 runs to 13 residues. The trim removed 4 bases at V and 5 bases at J, leaving 7 bases unmatched. Germline V gives CDR1 SQVTM, CDR2 ANQGSEA. The CDR3 sequence is CSVGKDRTETQYF. The CDR3 DNA reads as TGCAGCGTTGGAAAGGACAGGACGGAGACCCAGTACTTC.

This sequence joins TRBV7-2 and TRBJ1-3; D unclear. CDR3 length: 14 residues. Trimming removed 2 bases at V and 4 bases at J, with 9 bases between. In germline, CDR1 is SGHTA, CDR2 FQGNSA. CDR3 sequence: CASSLRMGGNTIYF. CDR3 bases: TGTGCCAGCAGCTTACGAATGGGAGGAAACACCATATATTTT.

This clone was counted once. This chain uses TRBV4-2 with TRBJ2-1; 9 bases are a match to TRBD2. The V and J ends lost 4 bases and 8 bases, in that order; junction bases with no gene match: 9. The CDR3 consists of 15 residues. Germline CDR1 reads LGHNA; CDR2 reads YNFKEQ. The CDR3 coding sequence is TGTGCCAGCAGCCGCGACGGGACTAGCCGCCATGAGCAGTTCTTC. It codes for CASSRDGTSRHEQFF.

This sequence joins TRBV6-1 and TRBJ2-2, with D hard to call. Looked up from germline, CDR1 is MNHNS and CDR2 is SASEGT. Trimming cost V 3 bases and J 2 bases, with 1 base left between them. This CDR3 has 12 amino acids. The CDR3 coding sequence is TGTGCCAGCAGTGATAACACCGGGGAGCTGTTTTTT. Its translation: CASSDNTGELFF.

The chain carries TRBV7-6 and TRBJ1-1; D is perhaps TRBD1 (5 bases). CDR1 and CDR2 (germline): SGHVS, FNYEAQ. V dropped 2 bases and J dropped 2 bases, with 9 bases sitting between them. The CDR3 extends over 14 amino acids. CDR3 sequence: CASSLRGPNTEAFF. CDR3 DNA sequence: TGTGCCAGCAGCTTAAGGGGCCCTAACACTGAAGCTTTCTTT.

The chain combines TRBV9 with TRBJ1-5; possible D gene TRBD1, 6 bases. Germline CDR1 SGDLS, CDR2 YYNGEE. The CDR3 has 15 residues. Trimming cost V 2 bases and J 4 bases, with 13 bases left between them. The DNA for the CDR3 is TGTGCCAGCAGCGTTGAGGGGAGGGGGAATCAGCCCCAGCATTTT. Amino acid sequence: CASSVEGRGNQPQHF.

The chain joins TRBV30 to TRBJ2-7; D unclear. Trimming shortened V by 2 bases and J by 1 base, and 6 bases separated the two germline ends. This CDR3 is 12 amino acids long. Germline-derived CDR1 and CDR2 are GTSNPN and SVGIG (reference sequence). CDR3 amino acids: CAWSRGSYEQYF. The CDR3 region has the DNA TGTGCCTGGAGTAGAGGTTCCTACGAGCAGTACTTC.

The chain couples TRBV7-1 to TRBJ2-6; possibly TRBD1 for D (5 bases). TRBV7-1 has ORF status, its function being uncertain. V lost 5 bases to trimming and J lost 5 bases, with 19 bases between them. This CDR3 is 17 amino acids long. CDR3 sequence reads: CASSLHRGQSRANVLTF. The CDR3 DNA sequence: TGTGCCAGCAGCCTACACCGAGGACAAAGTCGGGCCAACGTCCTGACTTTC.

The chain has TRBV4-3 and TRBJ2-7; TRBD1 aligns across 9 bases. V shed 3 bases, J shed 3 bases, and the junction held 3 bases outside the gene matches. The germline V gene encodes CDR1 LGHNA and CDR2 YSLEER. The CDR3 runs 14 residues. This CDR3 reads CASSHGTGSYEQYF. The DNA for the CDR3 is TGCGCCAGCAGCCACGGGACAGGGAGCTACGAGCAGTACTTC.

The rearrangement links TRBV27 to TRBJ1-6; D not resolved. The germline gives CDR1 MNHEY, CDR2 SMNVEV (reference sequence). The V and J ends lost 3 bases and 8 bases respectively, with 5 bases between them. CDR3 length equals 12 residues. The CDR3 reads CASSFTHSPLHF. In nucleotides, the CDR3 is TGTGCCAGCAGTTTTACGCATTCACCCCTCCACTTT.

The chain couples TRBV29-1 to TRBJ1-1, with D perhaps TRBD1 (5 bases). CDR1 SQVTM and CDR2 ANQGSEA come from the germline V gene. This CDR3 region has 12 residues. V gave up 3 bases and J gave up 6 bases, with 11 bases separating them. The CDR3 reads CSVDRGPSEAFF. In DNA form, the CDR3 reads TGCAGCGTTGATCGGGGACCCTCTGAAGCTTTCTTT.

The chain has TRBV30 and TRBJ2-7, with TRBD1 matching over 7 bases. This CDR3 spans 13 amino acids. The trim removed 1 base at V and 5 bases at J, leaving 5 bases unmatched. Germline lookup yields CDR1 GTSNPN and CDR2 SVGIG (reference sequence). The CDR3 region is CAWSAWTGDEQYF. CDR3 in DNA: TGTGCCTGGAGTGCATGGACAGGCGACGAGCAGTACTTC. Based on the CDR3 plus reference TRBV30 and TRBJ2-7, the full variable domain is SQTIHQWPATLVQPVGSPLSLECTVEGTSNPNLYWYRQAAGRGLQLLFYSVGIGQISSEVPQNLSASRPQDRQFILSSKKLLLSDSGFYLCAWSAWTGDEQYFGPGTRLTVT.

CDR3 bases: TGTGCCAGTATGGGAGTAGCGGGGGGGCCCGTGGAGACCCAGTACTTC. This translates into CASMGVAGGPVETQYF. The rearrangement uses TRBV19 and TRBJ2-5; 11 nucleotides align to TRBD2. From germline, CDR1 is LNHDA and CDR2 SQIVND (reference sequence). The CDR3 is made up of 16 amino acids. The ends lost 7 bases at V and 5 bases at J; junction bases unmatched: 12.

V usage is TRBV4-2 and J usage is TRBJ2-7; 8 bases agree with TRBD2. CDR1 LGHNA and CDR2 YNFKEQ come from the germline V gene. After removal of 0 bases from V and 4 bases from J, the junction contained 8 bases not matched to a gene. The CDR3 is 16 amino acids. The CDR3 DNA reads as TGTGCCAGCAGCCAAGATCTAGGACTAGCTGGGTACGAGCAGTACTTC. This encodes CASSQDLGLAGYEQYF.

As DNA, the CDR3 is TGTGCCAGCAGTGAAGGGCCTCTAGAGCAGTACTTC. This encodes CASSEGPLEQYF. The chain joins TRBV2 to TRBJ2-7; D not certain. This CDR3 is 12 amino acids long. Germline V gene lookup returns CDR1 SNHLY and CDR2 FYNNEI. Trimming removed 1 base at V and 7 bases at J, with 8 bases between.

The chain carries TRBV2 and TRBJ2-5, with D hard to call. The germline CDR1 and CDR2 sequences are SNHLY and FYNNEI. V was trimmed by 1 base and J by 5 bases, leaving 5 bases between them. This CDR3 comprises 12 residues. CDR3 nucleotide sequence: TGTGCCAGCAGTGAAGGGGTTGAGACCCAGTACTTC. Translating gives CASSEGVETQYF.

V usage is TRBV27 and J usage is TRBJ1-2, with D perhaps matching TRBD1 (6 bases). This CDR3 has 15 amino acids. Germline-derived CDR1 and CDR2 are MNHEY and SMNVEV (reference sequence). Trimming removed 5 bases at V and 7 bases at J, with 20 bases between. The CDR3 spells CASSLTAGQITGYTF. CDR3 nucleotides: TGTGCCAGCAGTCTCACCGCTGGACAGATCACTGGCTACACCTTC.

The rearrangement uses TRBV19 and TRBJ1-1; TRBD1 agrees at 8 bases. The germline CDR1 and CDR2 sequences are LNHDA and SQIVND (reference sequence). This CDR3 spans 14 amino acids. V lost 6 bases, J lost 4 bases, and 7 bases stayed unmatched. The CDR3, as DNA: TGTGCCAGTAGGGTCCAGGGGGCTCGCACTGAAGCTTTCTTT. Its translation: CASRVQGARTEAFF.

This rearrangement joins TRBV5-6 to TRBJ2-5; no firm D call. Germline CDR1 SGHDT, CDR2 YYEEEE. The CDR3 loop spans 13 amino acids. V was shortened by 1 base and J by 4 bases, with 8 bases between the two germline ends. CDR3 amino acids: CASSLNRGETQYF. CDR3 coding DNA: TGTGCCAGCAGCTTGAACAGAGGAGAGACCCAGTACTTC.

The rearrangement uses TRBV30 and TRBJ2-3, with TRBD1 as a possible D gene (7 bases). The CDR3 contains 12 residues. Germline CDR1 GTSNPN, CDR2 SVGIG (reference sequence). V was cut by 5 bases and J by 5 bases, with 11 bases left in between. CDR3 DNA: TGTGCCTGGGACAGGGAGGAAGATACGCAGTATTTT. This translates into CAWDREEDTQYF.